What follows are 8 T cell receptor beta chains derived from one specimen sequenced in a study of blood T cell repertoires in COVID-19. The table came from immunoSEQ multiplex PCR; TCRdb's copy has only in-frame clones and leaves some out. The sample includes fewer than 150,000 clones, approximately 86% of them seen just once. The sequenced sample was peripheral blood. The receptor source for this set is a woman aged 50 to 65 who had recovered from COVID-19.

The chain couples TRBV11-2 to TRBJ2-3; possible D gene TRBD2, 7 bases. Trimming cost V 6 bases and J 3 bases, with 19 bases left between them. CDR1 SGHAT and CDR2 FQNNGV come from the germline V gene. CDR3 length: 16 residues. This chain's CDR3 is CASRPGRGGKTDTQYF. The CDR3 nucleotides are TGTGCCAGCAGACCAGGGAGGGGGGGGAAAACAGATACGCAGTATTTT.

V usage is TRBV5-1 and J usage is TRBJ2-5; TRBD2 matches 10 bases. V dropped 0 bases and J dropped 4; count of bases not matched to a gene: 12. CDR1 SGHRS and CDR2 YFSETQ come from the germline V gene. This CDR3 spans 18 amino acids. As DNA, the CDR3 is TGCGCCAGCAGCTTGGCGTTGGCTAGCGGGGGCGGTGTAGAGACCCAGTACTTC. This sequence encodes CASSLALASGGGVETQYF.

The CDR3 DNA reads as TGCAGCGTTGAATCCAGTCTCGGAGACTACAATGAGCAGTTCTTC. This sequence encodes CSVESSLGDYNEQFF. This chain joins TRBV29-1 and TRBJ2-1, with D unclear. Trimming cost V 2 bases and J 3 bases, with 14 bases left between them. Germline CDR1 SQVTM, CDR2 ANQGSEA. CDR3 length: 15 amino acids.

The chain is built from TRBV6-5 and TRBJ1-6; 7 bases are shared with TRBD1. The ends lost 6 bases at V and 10 bases at J; junction bases unmatched: 12. The CDR3 has 15 residues. CDR1 and CDR2 from the germline V gene are MNHEY and SVGAGI. The CDR3 loop is CASSDTGTVVSPLHF. The CDR3 nucleotides are TGTGCCAGCAGCGACACCGGGACAGTGGTCTCACCCCTCCACTTT.

This chain connects TRBV27 to TRBJ1-2; possible D gene TRBD1, 5 bases. The CDR3 loop spans 12 amino acids. Germline V gene lookup returns CDR1 MNHEY and CDR2 SMNVEV (reference sequence). V lost 2 bases and J 8 bases, leaving 9 bases between the germline ends. CDR3 loop: CASSLRGGGYTF. CDR3 nucleotide sequence: TGTGCCAGCAGTTTAAGGGGTGGCGGCTACACCTTC.

In nucleotides, the CDR3 is TGCGCCAGCAGCCCCCGGCAGGGAGAGACCCAGTACTTC. As protein: CASSPRQGETQYF. The chain couples TRBV4-3 to TRBJ2-5; D perhaps matches TRBD1 (5 bases). The CDR3 covers 13 residues. The V gene's germline CDR1 is LGHNA and CDR2 YSLEER. Trimming stripped 4 bases from V and 4 bases from J, with 10 bases between.

V gene TRBV28 combines with J gene TRBJ1-4; possibly TRBD1 for D (6 bases). Looked up from germline, CDR1 is MDHEN and CDR2 is SYDVKM. This CDR3 has 12 residues. The ends were cut back, 4 bases at V and 8 bases at J, with 8 bases in the middle. Here the CDR3 DNA reads TGTGCCAGCAGTTCCAGGGGCGAAAAACTGTTTTTT. Its protein is CASSSRGEKLFF. Combining the CDR3 with reference TRBV28 and TRBJ1-4 gives the whole variable domain DVKVTQSSRYLVKRTGEKVFLECVQDMDHENMFWYRQDPGLGLRLIYFSYDVKMKEKGDIPEGYSVSREKKERFSLILESASTNQTSMYLCASSSRGEKLFFGSGTQLSVL.

V is TRBV6-6 and J is TRBJ2-7; TRBD2 is a possible D gene (5 bases). This CDR3 region has 12 residues. The germline gives CDR1 MNHNY, CDR2 SVGAGI (reference sequence). V lost 6 bases and J lost 7, with 13 bases in between. The CDR3 DNA reads as TGTGCCAGCAGGTGGGAGCAAGGGGAGCAGTACTTC. It codes for CASRWEQGEQYF.